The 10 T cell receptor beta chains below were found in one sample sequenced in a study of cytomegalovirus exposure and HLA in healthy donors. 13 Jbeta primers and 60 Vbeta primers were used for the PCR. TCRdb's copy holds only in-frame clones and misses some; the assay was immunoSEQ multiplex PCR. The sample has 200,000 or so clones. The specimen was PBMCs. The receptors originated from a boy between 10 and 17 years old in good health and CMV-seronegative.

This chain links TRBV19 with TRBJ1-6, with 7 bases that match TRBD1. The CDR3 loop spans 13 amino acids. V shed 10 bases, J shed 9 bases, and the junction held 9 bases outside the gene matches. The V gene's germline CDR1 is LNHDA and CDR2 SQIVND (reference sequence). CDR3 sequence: CATDQGDGSPLHF. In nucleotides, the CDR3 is TGTGCCACCGACCAGGGGGACGGTTCACCCCTCCACTTT.

The DNA of the CDR3 is TGTGCCAGCAGTGCCGGACAGTCTGGGGCCAACGTCCTGACTTTC. Residues: CASSAGQSGANVLTF. The J gene is TRBJ2-6, the V gene TRBV6-5; a possible D gene is TRBD1 (6 bases). The CDR3 sequence is 15 residues long. Germline lookup yields CDR1 MNHEY and CDR2 SVGAGI. The V end was cut by 5 bases, the J end by 1 base, with 9 bases between.

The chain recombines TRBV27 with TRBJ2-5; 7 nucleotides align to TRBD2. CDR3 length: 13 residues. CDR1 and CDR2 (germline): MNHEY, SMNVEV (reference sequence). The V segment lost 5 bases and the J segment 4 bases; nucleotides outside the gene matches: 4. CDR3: CASSLWGGETQYF. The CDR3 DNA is TGTGCCAGCAGTCTATGGGGGGGAGAGACCCAGTACTTC.

CDR3 bases: TGTGCCAGCAGTAAGGGACAGGCCACCTACGAGCAGTACTTC. This translates into CASSKGQATYEQYF. The V and J genes are TRBV6-5 and TRBJ2-7; 8 bases are a match to TRBD1. Germline V gene lookup returns CDR1 MNHEY and CDR2 SVGAGI. Germline trimming cut 5 bases from V and 2 bases from J; bases unmatched to any gene: 5. The CDR3 covers 14 residues.

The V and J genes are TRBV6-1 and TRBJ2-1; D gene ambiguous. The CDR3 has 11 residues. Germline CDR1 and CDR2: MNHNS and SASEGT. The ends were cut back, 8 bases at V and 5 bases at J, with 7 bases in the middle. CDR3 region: CASYRNNEQFF. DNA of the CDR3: TGTGCCAGCTACAGAAACAATGAGCAGTTCTTC.

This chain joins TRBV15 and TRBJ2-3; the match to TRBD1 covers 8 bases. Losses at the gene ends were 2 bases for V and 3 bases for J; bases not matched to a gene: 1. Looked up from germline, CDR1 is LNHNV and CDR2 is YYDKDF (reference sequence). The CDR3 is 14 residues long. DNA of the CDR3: TGTGCCACCAGCAGAAGGACAGGGACAGATACGCAGTATTTT. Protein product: CATSRRTGTDTQYF.

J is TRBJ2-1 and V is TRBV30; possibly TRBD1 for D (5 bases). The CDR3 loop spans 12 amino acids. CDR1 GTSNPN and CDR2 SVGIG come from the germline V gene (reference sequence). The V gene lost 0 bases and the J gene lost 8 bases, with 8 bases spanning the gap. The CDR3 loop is CAWSVGVDEQFF. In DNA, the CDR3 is TGTGCCTGGAGTGTAGGGGTCGATGAGCAGTTCTTC.

The CDR3 DNA follows: TGCGCCAGCAGCTTGGTCCCGGGAGATGAAGCTTTCTTT. It codes for CASSLVPGDEAFF. The V gene is TRBV5-1, the J gene TRBJ1-1; no clear D gene. Per germline, CDR1 SGHRS and CDR2 YFSETQ. The CDR3 totals 13 residues. The ends were cut back, 0 bases at V and 7 bases at J, with 10 bases in the middle.

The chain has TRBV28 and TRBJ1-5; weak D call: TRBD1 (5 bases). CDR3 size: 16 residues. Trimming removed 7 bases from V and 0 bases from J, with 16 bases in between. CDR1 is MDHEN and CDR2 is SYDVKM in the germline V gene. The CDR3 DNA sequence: TGTGCCAGCAAGCAGGGCACTAATTATAGCAATCAGCCCCAGCATTTT. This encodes CASKQGTNYSNQPQHF.

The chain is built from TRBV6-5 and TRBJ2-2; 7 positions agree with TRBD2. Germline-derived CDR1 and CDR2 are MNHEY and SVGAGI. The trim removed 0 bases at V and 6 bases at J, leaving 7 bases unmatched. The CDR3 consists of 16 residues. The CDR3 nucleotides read TGTGCCAGCAGTTACTCGGGGGGGGGTATGGCCGGGGAGCTGTTTTTT. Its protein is CASSYSGGGMAGELFF.